This TCR beta chain was sequenced during a study of shared clonotypes between healthy human individuals (TCRdb year 2020). Study-level background: Three men and two women, aged 18 to 49 years, made up the cohort. To increase sequencing depth and limit assay-specific biases, different laboratories used diverse techniques to prepare libraries and sequence TCR repertoires. The study deeply sequenced blood TCR repertoires of about 5 healthy adults to estimate repertoire size and the extent of clonotype sharing between individuals. Leukapheresis yielded between about 0.85 and 10 billion PBMCs per donor. Beyond this particular receptor, the publication reports: Based on pairwise subsampling, the degree of clonotype sharing among donors was expected to be affected by sequencing depth. Sampling was limited to blood, and TCR repertoires in tissue likely differ from TCR repertoires in blood. The genetic and exposure-history diversity represented was limited by the small number of donors.

Donors were healthy HIV-negative adults with no recently reported acute infections or vaccinations. Every donor was a Caucasian adult living in Nashville, Tennessee, USA. For unsorted samples, tens of millions of PBMCs were counted, and genomic DNA was extracted using the QIAamp DNA Blood Mini kit. Blood was collected by leukapheresis, and PBMCs were isolated by Ficoll-Histopaque density gradient centrifugation and then cryopreserved in liquid nitrogen vapor phase. As regards this clone: Which antigen it targets is not known. The record has no base qualities; no much larger clone is one base away.

Using the deep immunoSEQ assay, multiplex PCR amplified TCR CDR3 regions from genomic DNA. Extracted genomic DNA from each cell subset was spread evenly across all wells of several immunoSEQ 96-well plates, with each plate serving as a replicate. For unsorted PBMC, around 310 ng of genomic DNA, equivalent to approximately 28,000 T cell genomes, went into each replicate PCR. Ten immunoSEQ deep assay plates were used to sequence unsorted PBMC genomic DNA. The purified libraries were quantified using a Qubit 3.0 fluorometer, sized with a Bioanalyzer 2100, and then quantified again using the KAPA Library Quantification kit. Every immunoSEQ 96-well plate was sequenced on a separate single-read 150-cycle Illumina NextSeq 550 flow cell. Processing in the source paper ran as follows. Because only junctional sequences without quality scores were contained in the immunoSEQ output, filtering matching that applied to full-length reads could not be performed. Sequences were annotated with PyIR, a Python wrapper for IgBLAST v1.9, using IMGT germline references to assign V/J genes and CDR3. Reads were filtered out if the reads had weak V/J assignments (E-value above 1e-6), no CDR3, stop codons, out-of-frame junctions, or ambiguous translated residues. A V3J clonotype was defined by an identical inferred V gene, J gene, and CDR3 amino acid sequence. Percentage overlap between repertoires was calculated by dividing the number of shared unique clonotypes by the size of the smaller repertoire. Richness of each repertoire was evaluated using RTK rarefaction, the Chao1 estimator, and Recon v2.1 estimates of unobserved clonotypes. What TCRdb holds here is the immuneACCESS table cut down to in-frame rearrangements. Part of the clones is not present; checked against another copy, under half of the missing clones reflect an unresolved V gene, and the others are unexplained. D and trimming were read from the DNA, whereas the V and J calls and clone size are those reported in that table. The table for this sample lists roughly 500,000 clones; about four fifths of them were counted only once. Around 14% of the sample rests with the top ten.

The junction shows trimming of 4 bases on V and 7 bases on J, and the gene matches do not reach 5 bases of it. Counted from cysteine to phenylalanine, this CDR3 has 15 amino acids. Only CDR3 DNA remains: 45 bases, in frame from the first base. The germline V gene gives CDR1 as MDHEN and CDR2 as SYDVKM. Material for sequencing was PBMCs. The V and J genes are TRBV28 and TRBJ1-5, with TRBD1 identical over 12 junction bases. The source of this sequence is a woman between 35 and 50 years old in good health. Some clones in this sample may be carry-over from other donors' samples. In nucleotides, the sequence is TGTGCCAGCAGTTCGGGACAGGGGGCGCGCCAGCCCCAGCATTTT. Translated, this gives CASSSGQGARQPQHF.